This T cell receptor (beta chain) was recorded in a study of T cells in Graves' hyperthyroidism and ophthalmopathy. Germline assignment: CDR1 DFQATT and CDR2 SNEGSKA (reference sequence). The junction had 13 bases not matched to a gene; V was cut back by 3 bases and J by 7 bases. The CDR3 consists of 16 residues. This clonotype was recorded many times. TCR beta CDR3 region amplification was performed from RNA transcripts. The HTBI primer set was used in a first-round RT-PCR of the TCR CDR3. In TCRdb, the multiplex PCR reads were re-called with MiXCR into one record per CDR3 protein. The data show hundreds of thousands of distinct CDR3 sequences, roughly 20% seen once.

The chain recombines TRBV20-1 with TRBJ2-1; 9 nucleotides align to TRBD2. This TCR derives from a man aged 30 to 45 with Graves' ophthalmopathy. The sequenced material came from blood. CDR3 in DNA: TGCAGTGCTAGGGTTAGGGGAGCGGGAGGCCCTAATGAGCAGTTCTTC. Translating gives CSARVRGAGGPNEQFF.